The 23 T cell receptor beta chains given below trace back to one sample, sequenced in a study of T cell responses to AZD1222 COVID-19 vaccine. Assay used: immunoSEQ multiplex PCR; TCRdb lists only in-frame clones, some missing. The profile shows roughly 140,000 clones, 80% to 95% of them singletons. The sequencing used peripheral blood, collected on day 0 of MenACWY control vaccination. The receptors come from an adult in good health.

The rearrangement links TRBV4-2 to TRBJ2-6; D is uncertain. Germline V gene lookup returns CDR1 LGHNA and CDR2 YNFKEQ. V was pared by 0 bases and J by 2 bases, with 11 bases between. This CDR3 spans 17 amino acids. The CDR3 spells CASSQESGAPGANVLTF. The CDR3 DNA sequence: TGTGCCAGCAGCCAAGAGTCAGGAGCCCCTGGGGCCAACGTCCTGACTTTC.

The genes are TRBV19 and TRBJ1-1; no definite D call. This CDR3 has 16 residues. CDR1 is LNHDA and CDR2 is SQIVND in the germline V gene (reference sequence). Trimming left V 7 bases short and J 1 base short, with 19 bases between. The CDR3 sequence: CASKESAPRENTEAFF. As DNA, the CDR3 is TGTGCCAGTAAGGAATCGGCACCTAGGGAGAACACTGAAGCTTTCTTT.

The J gene is TRBJ2-1, the V gene TRBV11-3; no definite D call. V lost 2 bases and J lost 0, with 5 bases in between. The CDR3 extends over 14 amino acids. The germline V gene encodes CDR1 SGHNT and CDR2 YENEEA. The CDR3 sequence: CASSLSGSYNEQFF. The CDR3 region has the DNA TGTGCCAGCAGCTTATCAGGCTCCTACAATGAGCAGTTCTTC.

In its sample, this clone was seen a few times. The V and J genes are TRBV30 and TRBJ1-2, with D possibly matching TRBD1 (5 bases). Trimming left V 5 bases short and J 3 bases short, with 19 bases between. The CDR3 loop spans 15 amino acids. Germline CDR1 is GTSNPN and CDR2 is SVGIG (reference sequence). The CDR3 loop reads CAWSQPGRGDYGYTF. The CDR3 DNA reads as TGTGCCTGGTCTCAACCAGGGCGGGGAGACTATGGCTACACCTTC.

The rearrangement links TRBV30 to TRBJ1-2, with 8 bases aligning to TRBD1. V lost 4 bases and J lost 6; bases outside the gene matches: 7. The CDR3 sequence is 13 residues long. The germline CDR1 and CDR2 sequences are GTSNPN and SVGIG (reference sequence). CDR3 residues: CAWTSGGRNGYTF. CDR3 sequence (DNA): TGTGCCTGGACCTCAGGGGGCCGAAATGGCTACACCTTC.

This clone was seen only a few times. V usage is TRBV12-3 or TRBV12-4 and J usage is TRBJ2-1; D possibly uses TRBD1 or TRBD2 (5 bases each). Deletions cut 3 bases from V and 8 bases from J, with 11 bases between. This CDR3 comprises 13 residues. The CDR3 DNA reads TGTGCCAGCAGTTTCTTGAGGGGCGATGAGCAGTTCTTC. Translating it yields CASSFLRGDEQFF.

J is TRBJ2-3 and V is TRBV29-1, with D tentatively TRBD2 (5 bases). In germline, CDR1 is SQVTM, CDR2 ANQGSEA. The length of the CDR3 is 12 residues. V lost 8 bases to trimming and J lost 6 bases, with 15 bases between them. CDR3 nucleotide sequence: TGCAGCTACTTACTAGGATCCGATACGCAGTATTTT. Amino acid sequence: CSYLLGSDTQYF.

The CDR3 here is CASSLTVGNTEAFF. The CDR3 nucleotides read TGTGCCAGCAGCTTGACAGTGGGGAACACTGAAGCTTTCTTT. The rearrangement links TRBV11-2 to TRBJ1-1; D may be TRBD1 (5 bases). This CDR3 is built from 14 residues. V was clipped by 3 bases and J by 1 base, with 9 bases between them. Germline loops: CDR1 SGHAT, CDR2 FQNNGV.

The rearrangement links TRBV5-5 to TRBJ2-2; D possibly corresponds to TRBD2 (6 bases). This CDR3 has 14 amino acids. CDR1 is SGHKS and CDR2 is YYEKEE in the germline V gene (reference sequence). Trimming pared 7 bases from V and 1 base from J, leaving 11 bases between. CDR3 DNA: TGTGCCAGCGGGGTTAGCGGGAACACCGGGGAGCTGTTTTTT. Translating gives CASGVSGNTGELFF. Full variable domain (missing parts from reference TRBV5-5 and TRBJ2-2): DAGVTQSPTHLIKTRGQQVTLRCSPISGHKSVSWYQQVLGQGPQFIFQYYEKEERGRGNFPDRFSARQFPNYSSELNVNALLLGDSALYLCASGVSGNTGELFFGEGSRLTVL.

The chain joins TRBV6-5 to TRBJ2-7; unclear D gene. V was pared by 2 bases and J by 10 bases, with 12 bases between. Germline V gene sequence: CDR1 MNHEY, CDR2 SVGAGI. CDR3 length equals 12 residues. CDR3 residues: CASSYIAGPQYF. CDR3 in DNA: TGTGCCAGCAGTTACATCGCAGGTCCCCAGTACTTC.

This chain links TRBV5-1 with TRBJ2-3, with no clear D. The CDR3 length is 16 residues. Germline-derived CDR1 and CDR2 are SGHRS and YFSETQ. The V end lost 4 bases, the J end lost 0 bases, and 15 bases lay between the germline ends. The CDR3 region is CASSPPFEASTDTQYF. The CDR3 DNA reads TGCGCCAGCAGCCCCCCGTTTGAGGCTAGCACAGATACGCAGTATTTT.

V and J are TRBV7-3 and TRBJ2-2, with D hard to call. CDR3 length: 15 amino acids. In germline, CDR1 is SGHTA, CDR2 FQGTGA. V was pared by 2 bases and J by 0 bases, with 7 bases between. Here the CDR3 DNA reads TGTGCCAGCAGCTTATGGGCTGCGAACACCGGGGAGCTGTTTTTT. It codes for CASSLWAANTGELFF.

The CDR3 DNA sequence: TGCGCCAGCAGCCAAGAAGTAGCGCAAGATACGCAGTATTTT. Translation: CASSQEVAQDTQYF. The chain combines TRBV4-1 with TRBJ2-3; D may be TRBD2 (5 bases). Germline-derived CDR1 and CDR2 are MGHRA and YSYEKL. This CDR3 spans 14 amino acids. V dropped 0 bases and J dropped 5 bases, with 9 bases sitting between them.

J is TRBJ2-6 and V is TRBV6-5, with D unresolved. Germline lookup yields CDR1 MNHEY and CDR2 SVGAGI. V gave up 6 bases and J gave up 0 bases, with 9 bases separating them. The CDR3 covers 15 residues. The CDR3 DNA reads TGTGCCAGCAGGTGGTCGAGCTCTGGGGCCAACGTCCTGACTTTC. This encodes CASRWSSSGANVLTF.

This chain joins TRBV9 and TRBJ2-1; 7 positions match TRBD2. CDR3 length: 15 residues. Trimming took 0 bases from V and 6 from J; bases not matched to a gene: 6. Germline V gene lookup returns CDR1 SGDLS and CDR2 YYNGEE. The CDR3 nucleotides read TGTGCCAGCAGCGTAGATGTGACTAGCAGCAATGAGCAGTTCTTC. It yields the protein CASSVDVTSSNEQFF.

The chain employs TRBV6-1 and TRBJ1-4, with 7 bases lining up with TRBD1. Germline V gene lookup returns CDR1 MNHNS and CDR2 SASEGT. V shed 2 bases, J shed 5 bases, and the junction held 2 bases outside the gene matches. The CDR3 covers 14 residues. The DNA for the CDR3 is TGTGCCAGCAGTGAACAACAGGGGAATGAAAAACTGTTTTTT. Translation gives CASSEQQGNEKLFF.

V gene TRBV14 combines with J gene TRBJ2-1; TRBD2 aligns across 15 bases. Trimming took 5 bases from V and 0 from J; bases not matched to a gene: 8. The CDR3 loop spans 19 amino acids. Germline loops: CDR1 SGHDN, CDR2 FVKESK. The CDR3 region has the DNA TGTGCCAGCAGCATGTGGACTAGCGGGAGGGCCGTCTCCTACAATGAGCAGTTCTTC. Amino acid sequence: CASSMWTSGRAVSYNEQFF.

The chain links TRBV29-1 to TRBJ1-2, with D possibly matching TRBD1 (6 bases). The CDR3 has 14 residues. From germline, CDR1 is SQVTM and CDR2 ANQGSEA. V was trimmed by 4 bases and J by 4 bases, leaving 16 bases between them. The CDR3 nucleotides read TGCAGCGTTGTGGTGGGGGCGATGGGCTATGGCTACACCTTC. It encodes CSVVVGAMGYGYTF. Supplemented by reference TRBV29-1 and TRBJ1-2, the full variable domain reads SAVISQKPSRDICQRGTSLTIQCQVDSQVTMMFWYRQQPGQSLTLIATANQGSEATYESGFVIDKFPISRPNLTFSTLTVSNMSPEDSSIYLCSVVVGAMGYGYTFGSGTRLTVV.

A single count supports this clone. V usage is TRBV5-4 and J usage is TRBJ1-2, with D tentatively TRBD1 (5 bases). Trimming took off 5 bases at V and 6 bases at J, with 17 bases between the two ends. CDR1 is SGHNT and CDR2 is YYREEE in the germline V gene (reference sequence). CDR3 length: 14 amino acids. As DNA, the CDR3 is TGTGCCAGCAGTTCTTGGGGAGGGGAAAATGGCTACACCTTC. Translating it yields CASSSWGGENGYTF.

V gene TRBV7-9 combines with J gene TRBJ1-6; D is possibly TRBD1 (5 bases). The length of the CDR3 is 15 residues. CDR1 SEHNR and CDR2 FQNEAQ come from the germline V gene (reference sequence). The V and J ends lost 5 bases and 10 bases respectively, with 18 bases between them. The CDR3 region is CASSLDGTQQSPLHF. The CDR3 DNA reads as TGTGCCAGCAGCCTAGATGGGACGCAACAATCACCCCTCCACTTT.

This clone was detected once. The rearrangement joins TRBV6-5 to TRBJ1-5; D gene unclear. V was cut by 1 base and J by 1 base, with 8 bases left in between. The CDR3 totals 15 residues. The germline V gene has CDR1 MNHEY and CDR2 SVGAGI. CDR3 sequence reads: CASSYWKDSNQPQHF. CDR3 sequence (DNA): TGTGCCAGCAGTTACTGGAAGGACAGCAATCAGCCCCAGCATTTT.

The V gene is TRBV3-1 (or the pseudogene TRBV3-2), the J gene TRBJ2-1; TRBD1 is a possible D gene (6 bases). This CDR3 region has 16 residues. The germline V gene has CDR1 LGHDT and CDR2 YNNKEL (reference sequence). Trimming took off 3 bases at V and 7 bases at J, with 19 bases between the two ends. The CDR3 loop reads CASSHLLTGLGNEQFF. The CDR3, as DNA: TGTGCCAGCAGCCACCTATTGACAGGCTTGGGAAATGAGCAGTTCTTC.

This chain links TRBV7-9 with TRBJ2-3, with 9 positions matching TRBD1. J gave up 1 base and V 4 bases, and 6 bases lay outside the gene matches. CDR1 SEHNR and CDR2 FQNEAQ come from the germline V gene (reference sequence). The CDR3 is 16 amino acids. Here the CDR3 reads CASSSFRDRGTDTQYF. The CDR3 nucleotides are TGTGCCAGCAGCTCGTTCCGGGACAGGGGCACAGATACGCAGTATTTT.